This TCR beta chain comes out of a study of cytomegalovirus exposure and HLA in healthy donors. The CDR3 spans 15 residues. Germline V lookup: CDR1 SEHNR, CDR2 FQNEAQ (reference sequence). Trimming cost V 3 bases and J 6 bases, with 16 bases left between them. 13 Jbeta primers and 60 Vbeta primers were used for the PCR. Only in-frame clones appear in the TCRdb table, and some are missing; sequencing was by immunoSEQ multiplex PCR. The sample holds 100,000 to 140,000 clones; around 78% are singletons and the top ten take 7.8%. Whole-study results and caveats: Per a prior analysis, the majority of TCR beta V segments were productive roughly 87% or roughly 30% of the time.

This clone was observed a handful of times. The antigen is undetermined. The sample taken for sequencing was PBMCs. This sequence originates from a man aged 25-45 years in good health and CMV-seronegative. The chain carries TRBV7-9 and TRBJ2-3; D might be TRBD2 (5 bases). The CDR3 loop is CASSLGATDWDTQYF. The CDR3 DNA is TGTGCCAGCAGCTTGGGAGCGACCGACTGGGATACGCAGTATTTT.